This T cell receptor (beta chain) was sequenced in a study of T cell responses to AZD1222 COVID-19 vaccine. CDR1 is MNHEY and CDR2 is SVGAGI in the germline V gene. This CDR3 has 15 residues. The trim removed 0 bases at V and 7 bases at J, leaving 2 bases unmatched. Method: immunoSEQ multiplex PCR; TCRdb's copy keeps in-frame clones and lacks some. The repertoire holds 90,000 to 120,000 clones, approximately 90% seen once, with about 5% in the top ten. The study pooled second doses at about 4 or about 12 weeks. This clone appeared once. The starting material was peripheral blood, obtained 28 days after the second AZD1222 dose. V is TRBV6-5 and J is TRBJ1-6, with 8 bases aligning to TRBD1. The sequence was obtained from an adult who received the AZD1222 COVID-19 vaccine. The CDR3 loop is CASSYSTGGNSPLHF. The CDR3 DNA follows: TGTGCCAGCAGTTACTCTACAGGGGGGAATTCACCCCTCCACTTT.